Listed below are T cell receptor beta chains from one sample, sequenced in a study of Graves' ophthalmopathy and Graves' hyperthyroidism. In TCRdb, the multiplex PCR reads were re-called with MiXCR into one record per CDR3 protein. The data hold about 620,000 distinct CDR3 sequences, with roughly 20% observed a single time. The specimen was peripheral blood. These receptors were collected from a young woman with stable Graves' hyperthyroidism. Some clones in this sample may be carry-over from other donors' samples. Both conserved end residues are part of each CDR3. The order of the fields is V gene, D gene, clone size, J gene, CDR3 protein, CDR3 DNA. The D gene is left open where the match is weak. Some rows have no size entry. The others give once, few or many, or a class for an expanded clone.

>TRBV6-5|TRBD1|many|TRBJ1-1
CASSYSTGKTEAFF
TGTGCCAGCAGTTACTCGACAGGGAAAACTGAAGCTTTCTTT
>TRBV2|TRBD2|many|TRBJ2-5
CASRRLAGAIIQETQYF
TGTGCCAGCAGAAGACTAGCGGGGGCAATAATCCAAGAGACCCAGTACTTC
>TRBV29-1|.|many|TRBJ1-2
CSVQGNYGYTF
TGCAGCGTCCAGGGGAACTATGGCTACACCTTC
>TRBV12-3/TRBV12-4|.|many|TRBJ1-1
CASSNSKNTEAFF
TGTGCCAGCAGTAATTCCAAGAACACTGAAGCTTTCTTT
>TRBV3-1|TRBD1|few|TRBJ1-2
CASSQRGQGYGYTF
TGTGCCAGCAGCCAAAGGGGACAGGGGTATGGCTACACCTTC
>TRBV4-1|.|.|TRBJ1-1
CASSQGHMNTEAFF
TGCGCCAGCAGCCAAGGGCATATGAACACTGAAGCTTTCTTT
>TRBV27|.|.|TRBJ1-1
CASRTGTAKVAEAFF
TGTGCCAGCAGGACCGGGACTGCCAAGGTGGCTGAAGCTTTCTTT
>TRBV7-2|.|many|TRBJ2-7
CASSNQIASGSYEQYF
TGTGCCAGCAGCAACCAGATAGCGTCGGGATCCTACGAGCAGTACTTC
>TRBV9|.|few|TRBJ1-1
CASSLTQMNTEAFF
TGTGCCAGCAGCCTGACACAAATGAACACTGAAGCTTTCTTT
>TRBV29-1|.|many|TRBJ1-1
CSVGGANTEAFF
TGCAGCGTTGGCGGAGCGAACACTGAAGCTTTCTTT
>TRBV11-2|TRBD2|many|TRBJ2-7
CASSLRLAGTYEQYF
TGTGCCAGCAGCTTAAGGCTAGCGGGCACCTACGAGCAGTACTTC
>TRBV12-3/TRBV12-4|TRBD2|many|TRBJ2-5
CASRLSGGAETQYF
TGTGCCAGCAGACTTAGCGGGGGGGCGGAGACCCAGTACTTC
>TRBV5-5|.|.|TRBJ2-3
CASSLDRATDTQYF
TGTGCCAGCAGCTTGGACAGGGCCACAGATACGCAGTATTTT
>TRBV4-1|.|.|TRBJ1-5
CASSPSSLDNQPQHF
TGCGCCAGCAGCCCCTCCTCATTAGACAATCAGCCCCAGCATTTT
>TRBV12-3/TRBV12-4|TRBD1|many|TRBJ2-7
CASNTGQGPLEQYF
TGTGCCAGCAATACCGGACAGGGGCCTCTCGAGCAGTACTTC
>TRBV4-1|.|many|TRBJ2-5
CASSQVESDEVQYF
TGCGCCAGCAGCCAAGTGGAGTCTGACGAAGTCCAGTACTTC
>TRBV24-1|.|many|TRBJ1-6
CATSDNSPLHF
TGTGCCACCAGTGATAATTCACCCCTCCACTTT
>TRBV11-1|TRBD1|many|TRBJ2-5
CASSLWDRDQETQYF
TGTGCCAGCAGCCTCTGGGACAGGGATCAAGAGACCCAGTACTTC
>TRBV11-2|.|.|TRBJ2-5
CASILKGLLQETRYF
TGTGCCAGCATCCTAAAGGGTCTACTCCAAGAGACCCGGTACTTC
>TRBV27|.|many|TRBJ2-2
CASSLSIGELFF
TGTGCCAGCAGTTTATCGATCGGGGAGCTGTTTTTT
>TRBV10-3|TRBD2|.|TRBJ2-7
CAIRSRSGDEQYF
TGTGCCATCAGGTCAAGGAGCGGGGACGAGCAGTACTTC
>TRBV6-2/TRBV6-3|TRBD1|many|TRBJ2-2
CASSYPRQGANTGELFF
TGTGCCAGCAGTTACCCTCGACAGGGGGCAAACACCGGGGAGCTGTTTTTT
>TRBV12-3/TRBV12-4|.|.|TRBJ1-2
CASSHTTGNYGYTF
TGTGCCAGCAGCCATACGACCGGAAACTATGGCTACACCTTC
>TRBV30|TRBD1|.|TRBJ2-5
CAWSSTGKTQYF
TGTGCCTGGAGTTCGACAGGGAAGACCCAGTACTTC
>TRBV5-6|.|few|TRBJ1-1
CASSLGGVEAFF
TGTGCCAGCAGCTTGGGAGGGGTTGAAGCTTTCTTT
>TRBV6-1|TRBD2|.|TRBJ2-7
CASKLAGGGFHEQYF
TGTGCCAGCAAACTAGCGGGTGGGGGGTTCCACGAGCAGTACTTC
>TRBV27|.|many|TRBJ2-7
CASKVRATTYEQYF
TGTGCCAGCAAGGTGAGGGCTACTACCTACGAGCAGTACTTC
>TRBV12-3/TRBV12-4|.|many|TRBJ1-3
CASSLRQGGRNTIYF
TGTGCCAGCAGTTTACGGCAGGGAGGAAGAAACACCATATATTTT
>TRBV11-2|.|.|TRBJ1-5
CASSMGLSSNQPQHF
TGTGCCAGCAGCATGGGACTTTCTAGCAATCAGCCCCAGCATTTT
>TRBV28|.|.|TRBJ2-4
CASSPRSGGQDIQYF
TGTGCCAGCAGTCCTCGTAGCGGGGGACAGGACATTCAGTACTTC
>TRBV6-1|.|many|TRBJ1-1
CASSEREYSLNTEAFF
TGTGCCAGCAGTGAAAGGGAGTATAGCTTGAACACTGAAGCTTTCTTT
>TRBV4-1|TRBD1|many|TRBJ1-2
CASSQAGTDGYTF
TGCGCCAGCAGCCAAGCCGGGACAGATGGCTACACCTTC
>TRBV12-3/TRBV12-4|TRBD2|.|TRBJ2-7
CASTPELAGAYEQYF
TGTGCCAGCACCCCAGAGTTAGCGGGGGCCTACGAGCAGTACTTC
>TRBV12-3/TRBV12-4|TRBD1|many|TRBJ1-3
CASRGTVGNTIYF
TGTGCCAGCAGGGGGACAGTTGGAAACACCATATATTTT
>TRBV4-3|TRBD1|.|TRBJ1-5
CASSQDTGVGQPQHF
TGCGCCAGCAGCCAAGATACAGGGGTTGGCCAGCCCCAGCATTTT